One sample yielded the 16 T cell receptor beta chains listed below, sequenced in a study of T cells in tuberculosis. Repertoires were generated with immunoSEQ multiplex PCR, while TCRdb's copy carries only in-frame clones and drops some. Seen here are roughly 35,000 clones, more than 85% observed once, and the top ten hold about 6.7%. The specimen was PBMCs. The receptors originated from a donor between 10 and 29 years old with latent tuberculosis or without tuberculosis infection.

This clone is medium-sized. The CDR3: CASSTGTGVGYTF. The CDR3 coding sequence is TGTGCCAGCAGCACGGGGACAGGGGTCGGCTACACCTTC. The V call is TRBV7-3, the J call TRBJ1-2; 10 nucleotides align to TRBD1. This CDR3 region has 13 residues. Trimming removed 5 bases from V and 8 bases from J; junction bases left unmatched: 5. Germline V gene sequence: CDR1 SGHTA, CDR2 FQGTGA.

The CDR3 is CASSVIGRDMNTEAFF. The CDR3 DNA follows: TGTGCCAGCAGTGTTATAGGCCGGGACATGAACACTGAAGCTTTCTTT. The rearrangement uses TRBV25-1 and TRBJ1-1; weak D call: TRBD1 (6 bases). CDR3 length equals 16 residues. CDR1 and CDR2 (germline): MGHDK, SYGVNS. The ends were cut back, 4 bases at V and 0 bases at J, with 15 bases in the middle.

The V and J genes are TRBV7-9 and TRBJ1-2; a possible D gene is TRBD1 (5 bases). The CDR3 has 17 amino acids. The germline V gene encodes CDR1 SEHNR and CDR2 FQNEAQ (reference sequence). The V end was cut by 1 base, the J end by 0 bases, with 15 bases between. CDR3 DNA sequence: TGTGCCAGCAGCTTAGGAGGTACAGGCTCTTCTAACTATGGCTACACCTTC. Protein: CASSLGGTGSSNYGYTF.

This clone appeared a single time. The rearrangement links TRBV29-1 to TRBJ1-1, with 8 bases aligning to TRBD1. V lost 4 bases, J lost 0 bases, and 4 bases stayed unmatched. Per germline, CDR1 SQVTM and CDR2 ANQGSEA. CDR3 length equals 14 residues. The CDR3 loop is CSVVWDRMNTEAFF. CDR3 sequence (DNA): TGCAGCGTTGTCTGGGACAGGATGAACACTGAAGCTTTCTTT.

The CDR3 protein is CASSLEISGANVLTF. CDR3 sequence (DNA): TGTGCCAGCAGTTTGGAGATCTCTGGGGCCAACGTCCTGACTTTC. The rearrangement links TRBV27 to TRBJ2-6; D not resolved. V lost 3 bases, J lost 0 bases, and 6 bases lay in between. CDR1 is MNHEY, CDR2 SMNVEV, per germline (reference sequence). This CDR3 spans 15 amino acids.

The rearrangement uses TRBV10-3 and TRBJ1-1; D not resolved. V lost 3 bases and J 7 bases, leaving 12 bases between the germline ends. The CDR3 has 13 amino acids. Germline V lookup: CDR1 ENHRY, CDR2 SYGVKD. For the CDR3, the DNA is TGTGCCATCAGTGAAGAAAACCGGAGTGAAGCTTTCTTT. Its protein is CAISEENRSEAFF.

This clone was counted between two and nine times. This sequence joins TRBV4-1 and TRBJ2-7; 9 bases fit TRBD2. Germline assignment: CDR1 MGHRA and CDR2 YSYEKL. J lost 3 bases, V lost 3 bases, and 6 bases had no gene match. The CDR3 has 15 residues. The CDR3 DNA sequence: TGCGCCAGCAGCCAGGGACTAGCTGCAAACTACGAGCAGTACTTC. Its protein product is CASSQGLAANYEQYF.

CDR3 DNA: TGTGCCAGCAGCCCGTTCCCCGGGGAGCTGTTTTTT. Amino acid sequence: CASSPFPGELFF. The chain couples TRBV9 to TRBJ2-2; D gene uncertain. V lost 4 bases and J lost 6, with 7 bases in between. Germline V lookup: CDR1 SGDLS, CDR2 YYNGEE. The CDR3 runs to 12 residues. Full variable domain (missing parts from reference TRBV9 and TRBJ2-2): DSGVTQTPKHLITATGQRVTLRCSPRSGDLSVYWYQQSLDQGLQFLIQYYNGEERAKGNILERFSAQQFPDLHSELNLSSLELGDSALYFCASSPFPGELFFGEGSRLTVL.

The V call is TRBV12-5, the J call TRBJ2-3; TRBD2 aligns across 7 bases. Trimming at V came to 5 bases and at J to 0 bases, leaving 5 bases not matched to a gene. Germline CDR1 LGHNT, CDR2 FRNRAP. The CDR3 runs to 15 residues. The CDR3 is CASGGGGSSTDTQYF. In DNA, the CDR3 is TGTGCTAGTGGTGGCGGGGGTTCTAGCACAGATACGCAGTATTTT.

This clone has just a few counts. V is TRBV7-3 and J is TRBJ1-2, with 7 bases matching TRBD1. Trimming removed 5 bases from V and 0 bases from J; junction bases left unmatched: 3. CDR3 length equals 14 residues. The V gene's germline CDR1 is SGHTA and CDR2 FQGTGA. The CDR3 DNA reads as TGTGCCAGCAGCCCCACAGGGGCTAACTATGGCTACACCTTC. Translating it yields CASSPTGANYGYTF.

The V call is TRBV4-3, the J call TRBJ1-1; D gene ambiguous. CDR3 length: 13 amino acids. Germline loops: CDR1 LGHNA, CDR2 YSLEER. V shed 0 bases and J shed 9 bases, with 11 bases lying between them. The CDR3 is CASSQELGRQAFF. CDR3 DNA sequence: TGCGCCAGCAGCCAAGAGCTTGGCCGTCAAGCTTTCTTT.

This chain uses TRBV4-1 with TRBJ2-6; 8 bases agree with TRBD1. The V segment lost 2 bases and the J segment 6 bases; nucleotides outside the gene matches: 12. Germline assignment: CDR1 MGHRA and CDR2 YSYEKL. The CDR3 spans 18 residues. CDR3 protein: CASSQRVGTGGEANVLTF. In nucleotides, the CDR3 is TGCGCCAGCAGCCAAAGGGTGGGGACAGGAGGAGAGGCCAACGTCCTGACTTTC.

This chain uses TRBV20-1 with TRBJ1-1; 10 positions match TRBD1. This CDR3 comprises 11 residues. The junction had 5 bases not matched to a gene; V was cut back by 6 bases and J by 10 bases. The V gene's germline CDR1 is DFQATT and CDR2 SNEGSKA (reference sequence). CDR3 sequence (DNA): TGCAGTGCAGACGGACAGGGGGGAGCTTTCTTT. Translated: CSADGQGGAFF.

V and J are TRBV10-3 and TRBJ1-4, with D perhaps TRBD1 (5 bases). V lost 4 bases to trimming and J lost 0 bases, with 27 bases between them. Germline V CDR1 and CDR2: ENHRY, SYGVKD. The CDR3 spans 21 residues. CDR3 sequence: CAISAGSLRKGPSATNEKLFF. The CDR3 DNA follows: TGTGCCATCAGTGCAGGGTCTTTACGAAAGGGCCCCTCTGCAACTAATGAAAAACTGTTTTTT.

The chain joins TRBV4-3 to TRBJ2-3; TRBD2 aligns across 8 bases. The CDR3 sequence is 17 residues long. Germline trimming cut 0 bases from V and 3 bases from J; bases unmatched to any gene: 8. In germline, CDR1 is LGHNA, CDR2 YSLEER. CDR3 region: CASSQESSGGRTDTQYF. The CDR3 nucleotides are TGCGCCAGCAGCCAAGAATCGTCGGGGGGGCGGACAGATACGCAGTATTTT.

The gene calls are TRBV6-1 and TRBJ2-5; D is uncertain. The last part of the DNA fits TRBJ2-7 better; the J call may be wrong. Germline CDR1 and CDR2: MNHNS and SASEGT. The CDR3 extends over 11 amino acids. This CDR3 is CASSDSYEQYF. The CDR3 nucleotides are TGTGCCAGCAGTGACTCCTACGAGCAGTACTTC.